Presented here are 30 T cell receptor beta chains from one specimen sequenced in a study of somatic mutations in cytotoxic T cells in rheumatoid arthritis. Some clones are missing from TCRdb's copy, which holds only in-frame ones; the method was immunoSEQ multiplex PCR. The repertoire holds about 25,000 clones, about 80% seen once, with about 5% in the top ten. Sequencing used CD8+ T cells sorted from blood. The receptor source for this set is a man aged 45 to 65 in good health.

This clone appeared a few times. This chain connects TRBV6-1 to TRBJ1-4, with 10 nucleotides matching TRBD1. The junction had 10 bases not matched to a gene; V was cut back by 4 bases and J by 8 bases. The V gene's germline CDR1 is MNHNS and CDR2 SASEGT. The CDR3 is made up of 16 amino acids. The CDR3, as DNA: TGTGCCAGCAGTGTAAAGCCCGGGACAGGGGTCGAAAAACTGTTTTTT. Protein: CASSVKPGTGVEKLFF.

The genes are TRBV27 and TRBJ2-2, with D tentatively TRBD2 (6 bases). There are 15 residues in the CDR3. Germline values: CDR1 MNHEY, CDR2 SMNVEV (reference sequence). Trimming left V 0 bases short and J 1 base short, with 6 bases between. Written as DNA, the CDR3 is TGTGCCAGCAGTTTATCAGCGGGGAACACCGGGGAGCTGTTTTTT. It specifies CASSLSAGNTGELFF.

The genes are TRBV6-5 and TRBJ2-7; D perhaps matches TRBD1 (6 bases). With 4 bases removed from V and 3 bases from J, the gap between germline ends came to 16 bases. The CDR3 sequence is 15 residues long. Germline lookup yields CDR1 MNHEY and CDR2 SVGAGI. This chain's CDR3 is CASSFSQGLDYEQYF. The CDR3 DNA sequence: TGTGCCAGCAGTTTCTCCCAGGGGTTAGACTACGAGCAGTACTTC.

This clone was picked up a small number of times. The J gene is TRBJ2-7, the V gene TRBV7-9; 8 bases are shared with TRBD2. This CDR3 has 16 amino acids. CDR1 is SEHNR and CDR2 is FQNEAQ in the germline V gene (reference sequence). With V trimmed by 5 bases and J by 0 bases, 9 bases remained unmatched. The DNA of the CDR3 is TGTGCCAGCAGCCCAAGGGGTAGCGGGGTCTCCTACGAGCAGTACTTC. This encodes CASSPRGSGVSYEQYF.

This clone was picked up one time. V usage is TRBV7-2 and J usage is TRBJ2-7; D is uncertain. Germline CDR1 SGHTA, CDR2 FQGNSA. Trimming took off 1 base at V and 8 bases at J, with 9 bases between the two ends. The CDR3 sequence is 12 residues long. CDR3 nucleotides: TGTGCCAGCAGCTTAGTACCGGAACAGCAGTACTTC. This encodes CASSLVPEQQYF.

This chain links TRBV7-8 with TRBJ1-1, with 7 bases aligning to TRBD1. This CDR3 is 15 amino acids long. In germline, CDR1 is SGHVS, CDR2 FQNEAQ. V was clipped by 8 bases and J by 0 bases; unmatched bases: 9. The CDR3 loop reads CASLKGDSLNTEAFF. CDR3 nucleotides: TGTGCCAGCCTAAAAGGGGACAGTCTGAACACTGAAGCTTTCTTT.

V is TRBV27 and J is TRBJ2-1; D gene unclear. The CDR3 is 14 amino acids. Germline V CDR1 and CDR2: MNHEY, SMNVEV (reference sequence). V was pared by 0 bases and J by 15 bases, with 18 bases between. CDR3 amino acids: CASSLSVGYWDTFF. CDR3 DNA: TGTGCCAGCAGTTTATCCGTTGGATATTGGGATACGTTCTTC.

The V and J genes are TRBV13 and TRBJ2-1; D uncertain. V was shortened by 0 bases and J by 0 bases, with 6 bases between the two germline ends. There are 15 residues in the CDR3. Germline CDR1 and CDR2: PRHDT and FYEKMQ (reference sequence). The CDR3 is CASSLGASSYNEQFF. As DNA, the CDR3 is TGTGCCAGCAGCTTAGGGGCTAGCTCCTACAATGAGCAGTTCTTC.

This chain connects TRBV5-4 to TRBJ2-7; 7 bases agree with TRBD2. The CDR3 is made up of 16 amino acids. V was clipped by 0 bases and J by 3 bases; unmatched bases: 9. Per germline, CDR1 SGHNT and CDR2 YYREEE (reference sequence). This CDR3 reads CASSLASGARIYEQYF. The CDR3 DNA follows: TGTGCCAGCAGCTTGGCCAGCGGGGCTCGTATCTACGAGCAGTACTTC. The variable domain in full, completed from reference TRBV5-4 and TRBJ2-7, reads ETGVTQSPTHLIKTRGQQVTLRCSSQSGHNTVSWYQQALGQGPQFIFQYYREEENGRGNFPPRFSGLQFPNYSSELNVNALELDDSALYLCASSLASGARIYEQYFGPGTRLTVT.

The chain joins TRBV19 to TRBJ2-1, with 8 positions matching TRBD1. Losses at the gene ends were 6 bases for V and 2 bases for J; bases not matched to a gene: 3. CDR1 is LNHDA, CDR2 SQIVND, per germline (reference sequence). The CDR3 consists of 14 residues. The DNA for the CDR3 is TGTGCCAGTAGAGGACAGGGACCCTACAATGAGCAGTTCTTC. Translated: CASRGQGPYNEQFF.

J is TRBJ2-1 and V is TRBV5-8; the D gene is possibly TRBD1 (6 bases). CDR1 and CDR2 (germline): SGHTS, YDEGEE. Deletions cut 3 bases from V and 0 bases from J, with 10 bases between. The CDR3 sequence is 15 residues long. Here the CDR3 DNA reads TGTGCCAGCAGCTCAGGGGTTAGCTCCTACAATGAGCAGTTCTTC. Translated, it gives CASSSGVSSYNEQFF.

This clone was recorded only once. The V and J genes are TRBV9 and TRBJ1-1; a possible D gene is TRBD1 (6 bases). The CDR3 extends over 15 amino acids. V was trimmed by 1 base and J by 5 bases, leaving 15 bases between them. The germline gives CDR1 SGDLS, CDR2 YYNGEE. CDR3 region: CASSVTKGVGTEAFF. The DNA for the CDR3 is TGTGCCAGCAGCGTAACCAAGGGGGTCGGAACTGAAGCTTTCTTT.

This chain links TRBV11-3 with TRBJ2-7; D not certain. The germline CDR1 and CDR2 sequences are SGHNT and YENEEA. Trimming stripped 5 bases from V and 0 bases from J, with 8 bases between. The CDR3 spans 13 residues. The CDR3 DNA reads TGTGCCAGCAGCCCACCGATCTCCTACGAGCAGTACTTC. It specifies CASSPPISYEQYF.

The chain is built from TRBV30 and TRBJ1-5, with 7 bases identical to TRBD1. With V trimmed by 1 base and J by 3 bases, 12 bases remained unmatched. Looked up from germline, CDR1 is GTSNPN and CDR2 is SVGIG (reference sequence). The CDR3 contains 17 residues. CDR3 sequence (DNA): TGTGCCTGGAGTGCCTCCACAGGGGCCCATATCAATCAGCCCCAGCATTTT. Translated: CAWSASTGAHINQPQHF.

The chain's CDR3 is CASSQDIFIERGVINQPQHF. The CDR3 DNA sequence: TGCGCCAGCAGCCAAGATATCTTTATAGAGAGGGGCGTAATCAATCAGCCCCAGCATTTT. The chain carries TRBV4-1 and TRBJ1-5; a weak D match, TRBD1 (5 bases). The V gene lost 0 bases and the J gene lost 3 bases, with 24 bases spanning the gap. Germline lookup yields CDR1 MGHRA and CDR2 YSYEKL. The CDR3 has 20 residues.

This clone was recorded a few times. The chain is built from TRBV6-1 and TRBJ1-2; D is undetermined. The CDR3 extends over 13 amino acids. Germline CDR1 reads MNHNS; CDR2 reads SASEGT. The ends were cut back, 3 bases at V and 8 bases at J, with 13 bases in the middle. The CDR3 region has the DNA TGTGCCAGCAGTGAGGTTTCGTCCTGGGGCTACACCTTC. Its translation: CASSEVSSWGYTF.

This clone was seen a few times. J is TRBJ2-7 and V is TRBV7-9; 11 bases fit TRBD2. Trimming at V came to 5 bases and at J to 2 bases, leaving 8 bases not matched to a gene. Germline loops: CDR1 SEHNR, CDR2 FQNEAQ (reference sequence). The CDR3 is 16 residues long. The CDR3 nucleotides read TGTGCCAGCAGCCCCGCCCGGGGACTAGCGGCCTACGAGCAGTACTTC. Protein: CASSPARGLAAYEQYF.

The V and J genes are TRBV4-1 and TRBJ2-7, with 10 nucleotides matching TRBD2. The germline CDR1 and CDR2 sequences are MGHRA and YSYEKL. V shed 3 bases, J shed 2 bases, and the junction held 4 bases outside the gene matches. This CDR3 spans 15 amino acids. The CDR3 sequence: CASSQSGLATYEQYF. As DNA, the CDR3 is TGCGCCAGCAGCCAGTCGGGACTAGCGACCTACGAGCAGTACTTC.

The chain uses TRBV27 and TRBJ2-2; 10 positions agree with TRBD2. V shed 4 bases, J shed 6 bases, and the junction held 5 bases outside the gene matches. This CDR3 comprises 15 residues. Germline V gene sequence: CDR1 MNHEY, CDR2 SMNVEV (reference sequence). The CDR3 loop is CASSSPSGRAGELFF. The CDR3 DNA is TGTGCCAGCAGTTCCCCTAGCGGGAGAGCCGGGGAGCTGTTTTTT.

This chain uses TRBV7-9 with TRBJ2-7, with D maybe TRBD1 (6 bases). The CDR3 spans 13 residues. V dropped 3 bases and J dropped 5 bases, with 11 bases sitting between them. Germline CDR1 and CDR2: SEHNR and FQNEAQ (reference sequence). CDR3 DNA sequence: TGTGCCAGCAGCTTTTACAGGGCCCACGAGCAGTACTTC. Its protein is CASSFYRAHEQYF.

CDR3 sequence: CASSDSGTSGTDTQYF. The CDR3 DNA is TGTGCCAGCAGTGACTCGGGGACTAGCGGCACAGATACGCAGTATTTT. The chain uses TRBV6-4 and TRBJ2-3, with TRBD2 identical over 10 bases. In germline, CDR1 is MRHNA, CDR2 SNTAGT. This CDR3 region has 16 residues. V lost 0 bases to trimming and J lost 1 base; unmatched junction nucleotides: 1.

The J gene is TRBJ2-7, the V gene TRBV5-1; D may be TRBD1 (6 bases). This CDR3 comprises 17 residues. The germline CDR1 and CDR2 sequences are SGHRS and YFSETQ. V was pared by 2 bases and J by 1 base, with 19 bases between. CDR3 in DNA: TGCGCCAGCAGCTTCTTCCTCCCGGGACAATTTTCCTACGAGCAGTACTTC. As protein: CASSFFLPGQFSYEQYF. Looking up the rest from reference TRBV5-1 and TRBJ2-7 gives the full variable domain: KAGVTQTPRYLIKTRGQQVTLSCSPISGHRSVSWYQQTPGQGLQFLFEYFSETQRNKGNFPGRFSGRQFSNSRSEMNVSTLELGDSALYLCASSFFLPGQFSYEQYFGPGTRLTVT.

J is TRBJ2-3 and V is TRBV10-3; D unclear. CDR3 size: 16 residues. V was pared by 2 bases and J by 0 bases, with 12 bases between. Germline CDR1 and CDR2: ENHRY and SYGVKD. The CDR3 sequence is CAISEDPADSTDTQYF. The CDR3 nucleotides read TGTGCCATCAGTGAGGACCCGGCAGATAGCACAGATACGCAGTATTTT.

The chain couples TRBV9 to TRBJ2-1, with TRBD2 identical over 10 bases. J gave up 5 bases and V 4 bases, and 9 bases lay outside the gene matches. There are 16 residues in the CDR3. The germline V gene encodes CDR1 SGDLS and CDR2 YYNGEE. CDR3 protein: CASSHQREGLHNEQFF. CDR3 nucleotides: TGTGCCAGCAGCCACCAGCGGGAGGGCCTCCACAATGAGCAGTTCTTC.

The chain uses TRBV29-1 and TRBJ2-7; possible D gene TRBD2, 5 bases. V was trimmed by 0 bases and J by 3 bases, leaving 9 bases between them. This CDR3 region has 13 residues. The germline V gene encodes CDR1 SQVTM and CDR2 ANQGSEA. CDR3 sequence reads: CSVEDSEDYEQYF. Here the CDR3 DNA reads TGCAGCGTTGAAGATTCGGAGGACTACGAGCAGTACTTC.

This chain connects TRBV10-3 to TRBJ2-7, with D perhaps assigned TRBD1 or TRBD2 (5 bases each). Trimming stripped 6 bases from V and 4 bases from J, with 13 bases between. Germline CDR1 is ENHRY and CDR2 is SYGVKD. This CDR3 spans 13 amino acids. The CDR3 loop reads CAISGTGEYEQYF. Here the CDR3 DNA reads TGTGCCATCAGCGGGACCGGGGAATACGAGCAGTACTTC.

This chain joins TRBV10-3 and TRBJ2-7; D might be TRBD2 (5 bases). The CDR3 spans 15 residues. Germline V gene sequence: CDR1 ENHRY, CDR2 SYGVKD. V lost 2 bases to trimming and J lost 4 bases, with 15 bases between them. Here the CDR3 reads CAISERAGRLYEQYF. CDR3 in DNA: TGTGCCATCAGTGAGAGGGCGGGCCGTCTATACGAGCAGTACTTC.

This clone was observed a single time. CDR3 sequence (DNA): TGTGCCTGGAGTGTACTACCCCGGGCGAATGAGCAGTTCTTC. Translating gives CAWSVLPRANEQFF. The chain uses TRBV30 and TRBJ2-1, with D unclear. Germline loops: CDR1 GTSNPN, CDR2 SVGIG (reference sequence). With 0 bases removed from V and 7 bases from J, the gap between germline ends came to 13 bases. This CDR3 is 14 amino acids long. Supplemented by reference TRBV30 and TRBJ2-1, the full variable domain reads SQTIHQWPATLVQPVGSPLSLECTVEGTSNPNLYWYRQAAGRGLQLLFYSVGIGQISSEVPQNLSASRPQDRQFILSSKKLLLSDSGFYLCAWSVLPRANEQFFGPGTRLTVL.

CDR3 sequence reads: CASSWGQHPNYGYTF. The CDR3 DNA reads as TGTGCCAGCAGCTGGGGACAGCATCCTAACTATGGCTACACCTTC. V usage is TRBV5-6 and J usage is TRBJ1-2; 7 nucleotides agree with TRBD1. The ends lost 3 bases at V and 0 bases at J; junction bases unmatched: 5. Germline CDR1 SGHDT, CDR2 YYEEEE. CDR3 length: 15 amino acids.

V gene TRBV21-1 combines with J gene TRBJ2-7; TRBD1 was called by the table and not checked on the DNA. TRBV21-1 is described as a pseudogene. The CDR3 extends over 16 amino acids. CDR3 region: CASPTVNRIGSYEQYF. In DNA form, the CDR3 reads TGTGCCAGCCCCACCGTAAACAGGATCGGCTCCTACGAGCAGTACTTC.